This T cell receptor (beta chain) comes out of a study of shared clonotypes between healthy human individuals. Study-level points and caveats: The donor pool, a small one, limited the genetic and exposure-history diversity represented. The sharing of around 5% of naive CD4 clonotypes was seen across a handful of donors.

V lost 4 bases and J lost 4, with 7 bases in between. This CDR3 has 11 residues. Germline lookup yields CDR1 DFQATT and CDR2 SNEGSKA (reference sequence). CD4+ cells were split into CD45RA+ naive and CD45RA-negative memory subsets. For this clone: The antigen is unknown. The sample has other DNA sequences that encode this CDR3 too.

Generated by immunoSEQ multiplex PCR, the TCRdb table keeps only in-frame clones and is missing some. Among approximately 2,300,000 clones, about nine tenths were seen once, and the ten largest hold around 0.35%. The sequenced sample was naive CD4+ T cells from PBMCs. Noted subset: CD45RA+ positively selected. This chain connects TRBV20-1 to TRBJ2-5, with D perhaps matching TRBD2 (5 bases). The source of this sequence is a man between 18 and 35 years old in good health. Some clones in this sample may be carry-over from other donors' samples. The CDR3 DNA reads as TGCAGTGCTAAAGGGAGAGAGACCCAGTACTTC. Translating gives CSAKGRETQYF.